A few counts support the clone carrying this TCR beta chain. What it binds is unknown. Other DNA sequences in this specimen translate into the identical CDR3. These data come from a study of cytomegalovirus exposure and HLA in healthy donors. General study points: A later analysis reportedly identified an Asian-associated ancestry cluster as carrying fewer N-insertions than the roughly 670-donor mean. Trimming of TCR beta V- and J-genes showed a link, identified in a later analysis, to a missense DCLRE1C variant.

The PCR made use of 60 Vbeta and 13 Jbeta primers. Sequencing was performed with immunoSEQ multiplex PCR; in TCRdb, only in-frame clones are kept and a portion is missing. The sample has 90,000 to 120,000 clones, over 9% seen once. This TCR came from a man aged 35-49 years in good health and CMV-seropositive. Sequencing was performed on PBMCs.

CDR3 nucleotide sequence: TGTGCCAGCAGTTTACAGGGCCAGACCTACGAGCAGTACTTC. Protein product: CASSLQGQTYEQYF. The rearrangement links TRBV27 to TRBJ2-7; TRBD1 might be the D (5 bases). CDR1 and CDR2 from the germline V gene are MNHEY and SMNVEV (reference sequence). Trimming pared 2 bases from V and 2 bases from J, leaving 10 bases between. CDR3 length: 14 residues.